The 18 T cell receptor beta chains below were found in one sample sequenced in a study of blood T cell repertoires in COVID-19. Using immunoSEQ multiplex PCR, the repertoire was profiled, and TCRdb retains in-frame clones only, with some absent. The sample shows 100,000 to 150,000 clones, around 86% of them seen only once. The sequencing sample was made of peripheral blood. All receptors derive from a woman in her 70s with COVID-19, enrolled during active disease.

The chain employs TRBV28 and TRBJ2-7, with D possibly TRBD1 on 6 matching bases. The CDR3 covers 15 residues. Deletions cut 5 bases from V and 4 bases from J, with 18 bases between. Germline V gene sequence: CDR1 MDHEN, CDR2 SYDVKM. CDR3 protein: CASSPSRGNLYEQYF. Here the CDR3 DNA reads TGTGCCAGCAGTCCTAGCAGGGGTAATTTGTACGAGCAGTACTTC.

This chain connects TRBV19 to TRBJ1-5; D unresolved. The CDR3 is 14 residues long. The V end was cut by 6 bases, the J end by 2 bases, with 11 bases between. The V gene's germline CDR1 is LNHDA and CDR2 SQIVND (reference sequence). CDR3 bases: TGTGCCAGTAGCCCCCGCGGGGGCAATCAGCCCCAGCATTTT. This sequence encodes CASSPRGGNQPQHF.

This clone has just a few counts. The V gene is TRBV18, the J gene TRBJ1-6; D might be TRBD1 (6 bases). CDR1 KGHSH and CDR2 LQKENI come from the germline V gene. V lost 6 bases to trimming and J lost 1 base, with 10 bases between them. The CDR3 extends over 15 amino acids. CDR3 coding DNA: TGTGCCAGCTCGGGGGCCAGGTCCTATAATTCACCCCTCCACTTT. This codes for CASSGARSYNSPLHF.

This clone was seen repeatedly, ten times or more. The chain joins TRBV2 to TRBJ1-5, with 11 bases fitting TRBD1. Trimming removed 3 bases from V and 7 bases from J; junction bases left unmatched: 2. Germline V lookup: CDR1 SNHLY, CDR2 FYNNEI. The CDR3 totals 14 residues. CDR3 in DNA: TGTGCCAGCAGTGAGGGACAGGGGGTCCAGCCCCAGCATTTT. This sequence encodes CASSEGQGVQPQHF.

Written as DNA, the CDR3 is TGTGCCAGCAGCCAACCCGGGACAGGGGTTTACGAGCAGTACTTC. It encodes CASSQPGTGVYEQYF. The J gene is TRBJ2-7, the V gene TRBV3-1 (or the pseudogene TRBV3-2); 10 nucleotides align to TRBD1. The CDR3 consists of 15 residues. J gave up 4 bases and V 2 bases, and 5 bases lay outside the gene matches. Germline assignment: CDR1 LGHDT and CDR2 YNNKEL (reference sequence).

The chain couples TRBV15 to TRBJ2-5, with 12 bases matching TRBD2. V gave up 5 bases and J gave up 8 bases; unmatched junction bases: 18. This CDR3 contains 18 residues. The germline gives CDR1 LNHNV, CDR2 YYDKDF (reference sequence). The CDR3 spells CATSRNPALAGGHLTQYF. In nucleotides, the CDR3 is TGTGCCACCAGCCGAAATCCCGCACTAGCGGGGGGACATCTCACCCAGTACTTC.

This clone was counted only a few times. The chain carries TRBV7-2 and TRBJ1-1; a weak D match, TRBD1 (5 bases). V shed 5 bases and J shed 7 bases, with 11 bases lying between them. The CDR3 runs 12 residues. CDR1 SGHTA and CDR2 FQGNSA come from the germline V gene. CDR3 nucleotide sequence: TGTGCCAGCAGCCCGCAGGGACTTGAAGCTTTCTTT. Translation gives CASSPQGLEAFF.

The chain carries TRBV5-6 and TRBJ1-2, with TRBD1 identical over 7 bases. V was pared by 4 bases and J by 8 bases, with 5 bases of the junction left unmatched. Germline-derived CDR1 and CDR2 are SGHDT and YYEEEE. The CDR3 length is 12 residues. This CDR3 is CASSVQGSGYTF. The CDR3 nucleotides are TGTGCCAGCAGCGTACAGGGGAGCGGCTACACCTTC.

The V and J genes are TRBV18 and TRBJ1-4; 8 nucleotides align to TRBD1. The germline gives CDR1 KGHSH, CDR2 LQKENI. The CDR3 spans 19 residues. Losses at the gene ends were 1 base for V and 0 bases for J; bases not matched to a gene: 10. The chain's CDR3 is CASSPRAGGQYATNEKLFF. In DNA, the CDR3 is TGTGCCAGCTCACCACGGGCAGGGGGCCAATATGCAACTAATGAAAAACTGTTTTTT.

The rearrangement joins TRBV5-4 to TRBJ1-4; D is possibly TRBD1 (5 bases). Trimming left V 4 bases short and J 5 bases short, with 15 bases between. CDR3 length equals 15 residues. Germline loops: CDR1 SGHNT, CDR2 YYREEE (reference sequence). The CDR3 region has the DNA TGTGCCAGCAGCCGGGGGGGAGGGCGAAATGAAAAACTGTTTTTT. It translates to CASSRGGGRNEKLFF.

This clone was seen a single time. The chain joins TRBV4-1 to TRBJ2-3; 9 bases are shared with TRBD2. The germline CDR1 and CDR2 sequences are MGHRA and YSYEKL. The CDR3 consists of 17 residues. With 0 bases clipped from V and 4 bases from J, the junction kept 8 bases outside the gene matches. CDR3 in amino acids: CASSQDVAGGGADTQYF. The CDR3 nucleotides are TGCGCCAGCAGCCAAGATGTGGCGGGGGGGGGCGCAGATACGCAGTATTTT.

CDR3 bases: TGTGCCAGCAGCTTATCTTTTCAGGGTTACAATGAGCAGTTCTTC. Its protein product is CASSLSFQGYNEQFF. The J gene is TRBJ2-1, the V gene TRBV7-8; a possible D gene is TRBD1 (5 bases). V was cut by 2 bases and J by 4 bases, with 12 bases left in between. CDR3 length: 15 residues. Germline V lookup: CDR1 SGHVS, CDR2 FQNEAQ.

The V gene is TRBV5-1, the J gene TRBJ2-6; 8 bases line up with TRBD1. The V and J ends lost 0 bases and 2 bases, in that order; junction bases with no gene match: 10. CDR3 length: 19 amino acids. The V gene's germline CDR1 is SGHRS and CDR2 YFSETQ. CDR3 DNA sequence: TGCGCCAGCAGCTTGGTACGGACAGGGAGAACAACTGGGGCCAACGTCCTGACTTTC. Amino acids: CASSLVRTGRTTGANVLTF.

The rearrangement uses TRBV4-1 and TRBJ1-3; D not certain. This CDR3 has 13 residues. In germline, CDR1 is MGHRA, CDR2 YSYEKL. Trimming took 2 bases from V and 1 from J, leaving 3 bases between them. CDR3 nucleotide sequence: TGCGCCAGCAGCCAAACTTCTGGAAACACCATATATTTT. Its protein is CASSQTSGNTIYF.

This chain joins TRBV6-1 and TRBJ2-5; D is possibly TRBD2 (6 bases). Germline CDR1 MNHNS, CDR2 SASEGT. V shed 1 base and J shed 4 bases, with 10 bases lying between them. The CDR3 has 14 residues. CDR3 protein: CASSEGGLGETQYF. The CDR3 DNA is TGTGCCAGCAGTGAAGGGGGACTGGGAGAGACCCAGTACTTC.

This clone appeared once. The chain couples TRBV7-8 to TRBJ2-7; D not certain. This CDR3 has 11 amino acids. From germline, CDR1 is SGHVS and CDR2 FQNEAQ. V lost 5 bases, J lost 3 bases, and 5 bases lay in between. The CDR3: CASSLSYEQYF. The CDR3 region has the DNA TGTGCCAGCAGCCTGAGCTACGAGCAGTACTTC.

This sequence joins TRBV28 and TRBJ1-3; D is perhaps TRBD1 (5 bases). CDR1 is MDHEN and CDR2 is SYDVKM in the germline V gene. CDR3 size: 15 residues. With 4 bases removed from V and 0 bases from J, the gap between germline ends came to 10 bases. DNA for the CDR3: TGTGCCAGCAGTTCAATGGGGCTCTCTGGAAACACCATATATTTT. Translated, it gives CASSSMGLSGNTIYF.

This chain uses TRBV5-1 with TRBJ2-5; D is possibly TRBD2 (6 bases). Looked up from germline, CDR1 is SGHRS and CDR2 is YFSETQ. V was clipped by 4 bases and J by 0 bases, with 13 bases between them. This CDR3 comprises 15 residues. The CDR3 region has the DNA TGCGCCAGCAGCCCAAGACGGGGGAACCAAGAGACCCAGTACTTC. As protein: CASSPRRGNQETQYF.